The clone carrying this T cell receptor beta chain was counted ten times or more. Its matching antigen is unknown. These data belong to a study of T-cell reconstitution after alpha-beta-depleted transplantation in children. General study points: In patients about two months after transplant, alpha-beta T cells reportedly arose from several hundred expanded graft clones.

Per the germline V gene, CDR1 is DFQATT and CDR2 is SNEGSKA (reference sequence). Trimming cost V 5 bases and J 1 base, with 8 bases left between them. The CDR3 loop spans 12 amino acids. Unique molecular identifiers were used to barcode this TCRbeta library. TCRdb re-analysed the PCR reads in MiXCR, keeping a single row per CDR3 protein. The profile covers around 120,000 distinct CDR3 sequences, with roughly 24% appearing a single time and approximately 10% taken by the ten largest. This receptor was taken from a male patient aged 2-15 years who had a stem cell transplant for chronic granulomatous disease, so the T cells may come from the graft donor. The sequenced sample was PBMCs, mostly from graft donor cells, obtained 180 days after TCRalphabeta/CD19-depleted stem cell transplant. The chain carries TRBV20-1 and TRBJ2-5; D is possibly TRBD2 (6 bases). This CDR3 is CSAGGIQETQYF. CDR3 nucleotide sequence: TGCAGTGCTGGAGGGATCCAAGAGACCCAGTACTTC.